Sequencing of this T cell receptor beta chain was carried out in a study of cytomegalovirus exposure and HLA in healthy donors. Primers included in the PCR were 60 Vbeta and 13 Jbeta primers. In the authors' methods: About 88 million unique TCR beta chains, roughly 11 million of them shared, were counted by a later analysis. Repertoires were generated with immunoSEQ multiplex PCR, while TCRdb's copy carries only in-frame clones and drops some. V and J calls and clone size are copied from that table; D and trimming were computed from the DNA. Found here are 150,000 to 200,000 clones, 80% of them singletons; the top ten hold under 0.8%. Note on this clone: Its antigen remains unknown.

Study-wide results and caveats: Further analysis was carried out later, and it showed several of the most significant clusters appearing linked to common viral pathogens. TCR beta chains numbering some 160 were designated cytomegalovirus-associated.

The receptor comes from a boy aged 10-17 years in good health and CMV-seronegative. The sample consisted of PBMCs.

The CDR3 region has the DNA TGTGCCAGCAGCTTCGACAGACAGATCTCCTACGAGCAGTACTTC. It specifies CASSFDRQISYEQYF. The chain is built from TRBV11-3 and TRBJ2-5, with a weak D call TRBD1 (5 bases). With the DNA end fitting TRBJ2-7 better, the J assignment may be wrong. Germline CDR1 reads SGHNT; CDR2 reads YENEEA. This CDR3 has 15 residues.